Listed below are T cell receptor beta chains from one sample, sequenced in a study of T-cell reconstitution after alpha-beta-depleted transplantation in children. Each CDR3 protein gets one entry after TCRdb re-called the PCR reads with MiXCR. The table lists around 490,000 distinct CDR3 sequences, around 10% of them singletons, with less than 15% in the top ten. The source was PBMCs, mostly from graft donor cells, collected 180 days after TCRalphabeta/CD19-depleted stem cell transplant. These receptors were obtained from a female patient aged 2-15 years who had a stem cell transplant for aplastic anemia, so the T cells may come from the graft donor. CDR3s include the opening cysteine and the closing phenylalanine or tryptophan. A D gene is named only where the DNA matches it firmly. Clone sizes are given selectively: once, few, many, or a class where the clone is expanded.

clone_size	v_call	j_call	d_call	cdr3_aa	cdr3_nt
few	TRBV28	TRBJ2-1	TRBD1	CASAKGGTGVNEQFF	TGTGCCAGCGCTAAGGGGGGGACAGGGGTAAATGAGCAGTTCTTC
few	TRBV28	TRBJ2-7	-	CASSLGYWDESSYEQYF	TGTGCCAGCAGTTTAGGCTATTGGGACGAAAGCTCCTACGAGCAGTACTTC
many	TRBV12-3/TRBV12-4	TRBJ2-2	-	CASSFEGAGELFF	TGTGCCAGCAGTTTCGAGGGTGCCGGGGAGCTGTTTTTT
-	TRBV20-1	TRBJ2-1	TRBD1	CSAIRQGEGNEQFF	TGCAGTGCTATCAGACAGGGTGAGGGCAATGAGCAGTTCTTC
-	TRBV4-3	TRBJ1-1	-	CASSQDGPAGPSFF	TGCGCCAGCAGCCAAGATGGCCCGGCGGGCCCATCTTTCTTT
-	TRBV7-9	TRBJ2-3	-	CASNARATSTDTQYF	TGTGCCAGTAACGCCAGGGCAACTAGCACAGATACGCAGTATTTT
few	TRBV12-3/TRBV12-4	TRBJ1-1	-	CASSFRGTPGAEAFF	TGTGCCAGCAGCTTTAGGGGGACACCTGGCGCTGAAGCTTTCTTT
-	TRBV5-1	TRBJ1-3	TRBD1	CASSLGRQGAPGNTIYF	TGCGCCAGCAGCTTGGGGCGTCAGGGGGCGCCAGGAAACACCATATATTTT
few	TRBV9	TRBJ2-7	-	CASSVGTARYEQYF	TGTGCCAGCAGCGTAGGGACTGCCCGCTACGAGCAGTACTTC
-	TRBV7-2	TRBJ2-1	-	CASSLTPEGWKFF	TGTGCCAGCAGCTTAACTCCGGAGGGGTGGAAGTTCTTC
-	TRBV29-1	TRBJ2-1	TRBD2	CSVELAGVPSYNEQFF	TGCAGCGTTGAACTAGCGGGAGTCCCTTCCTACAATGAGCAGTTCTTC
few	TRBV12-3/TRBV12-4	TRBJ1-1	-	CASNSRANTEAFF	TGTGCCAGCAACTCACGGGCGAACACTGAAGCTTTCTTT
-	TRBV6-2/TRBV6-3	TRBJ2-1	-	CASSYDLRGAENEQFF	TGTGCCAGCAGTTACGACCTAAGGGGGGCGGAGAATGAGCAGTTCTTC
-	TRBV5-5	TRBJ2-4	-	CASSLVGGPQYF	TGTGCCAGCAGCTTGGTGGGGGGCCCCCAGTACTTC
-	TRBV15	TRBJ2-7	-	CATSRGVYEQYF	TGTGCCACCAGCAGAGGCGTCTACGAGCAGTACTTC
many	TRBV20-1	TRBJ2-1	-	CSASVIKSGGYNEQFF	TGCAGTGCTAGTGTTATCAAGAGCGGTGGGTACAATGAGCAGTTCTTC
-	TRBV7-2	TRBJ2-3	TRBD1	CASSGQQGVRTDTQYF	TGTGCCAGCAGCGGCCAACAGGGGGTTCGGACAGATACGCAGTATTTT
-	TRBV7-8	TRBJ2-1	-	CAIGYNEQFF	TGTGCCATAGGATACAATGAGCAGTTCTTC
-	TRBV29-1	TRBJ1-5	-	CSVRTLGNQPQHF	TGCAGCGTTAGGACCCTAGGCAATCAGCCCCAGCATTTT
-	TRBV6-2/TRBV6-3	TRBJ2-1	TRBD2	CASSPWTSGPDEQFF	TGTGCCAGCAGCCCCTGGACTAGCGGCCCCGATGAGCAGTTCTTC
-	TRBV19	TRBJ2-5	TRBD1	CASTYRGRETQYF	TGTGCCAGTACCTACAGGGGACGGGAGACCCAGTACTTC
-	TRBV7-9	TRBJ2-7	TRBD2	CASSLDPSGSYEQYF	TGTGCCAGCAGCTTAGATCCTAGCGGGAGCTACGAGCAGTACTTC
many	TRBV28	TRBJ2-5	TRBD2	CASSLGGLAGLRGTQYF	TGTGCCAGCAGTTTAGGGGGACTAGCGGGCCTCCGAGGGACCCAGTACTTC
few	TRBV29-1	TRBJ1-2	-	CSVVGQLNYGYTF	TGCAGCGTTGTAGGGCAACTTAACTATGGCTACACCTTC
-	TRBV7-8	TRBJ1-1	TRBD1	CASSPQGPLLNTEAFF	TGTGCCAGCAGCCCACAGGGGCCACTACTTAACACTGAAGCTTTCTTT
many	TRBV28	TRBJ2-4	-	CASTTGSGIQYF	TGTGCCAGCACTACAGGGTCCGGCATTCAGTACTTC
many	TRBV12-3/TRBV12-4	TRBJ1-2	TRBD1	CASRAGTAIGYTF	TGTGCCAGCAGGGCCGGGACAGCGATTGGCTACACCTTC
-	TRBV12-3/TRBV12-4	TRBJ2-2	TRBD1	CASILDRVDGELFF	TGTGCCAGCATCCTGGACAGGGTTGACGGGGAGCTGTTTTTT
-	TRBV7-3	TRBJ2-1	TRBD2	CASSYKARGASGGLNEQFF	TGTGCCAGCAGCTATAAGGCTCGGGGGGCTAGCGGGGGATTGAATGAGCAGTTCTTC
many	TRBV7-8	TRBJ2-2	-	CASSPRGAGNTGELFF	TGTGCCAGCAGCCCTCGGGGGGCGGGGAACACCGGGGAGCTGTTTTTT
few	TRBV9	TRBJ1-3	-	CASSVGVGDTIYF	TGTGCCAGCAGCGTAGGAGTAGGGGACACCATATATTTT
many	TRBV7-8	TRBJ1-4	-	CASSLRVPIFGTNEKLFF	TGTGCCAGCAGCTTACGGGTCCCTATCTTCGGAACTAATGAAAAACTGTTTTTT
many	TRBV18	TRBJ2-1	TRBD2	CASSPSGTSGNEQFF	TGTGCCAGCTCACCATCTGGGACTAGCGGAAATGAGCAGTTCTTC
many	TRBV5-1	TRBJ2-1	TRBD2	CASSGSGSSYNEQFF	TGCGCCAGCAGCGGGAGCGGGAGCTCCTACAATGAGCAGTTCTTC
few	TRBV25-1	TRBJ1-1	-	CASSELAPRTANTEAFF	TGTGCCAGCAGTGAATTGGCCCCACGGACGGCCAACACTGAAGCTTTCTTT
-	TRBV20-1	TRBJ2-3	-	CSARDRRTHHGDTQYF	TGCAGTGCTAGAGATCGGAGGACACACCATGGGGATACGCAGTATTTT
few	TRBV3-1	TRBJ2-2	-	CASSPTRGIRDTGELFF	TGTGCCAGCAGCCCAACGAGGGGGATACGGGACACCGGGGAGCTGTTTTTT
-	TRBV4-3	TRBJ2-3	-	CASSQDPARWVADTQYF	TGCGCCAGCAGCCAAGATCCCGCTCGGTGGGTGGCAGATACGCAGTATTTT
few	TRBV6-1	TRBJ2-3	TRBD2	CASSVTSVTDTQYF	TGTGCCAGCAGTGTTACTAGCGTCACAGATACGCAGTATTTT
few	TRBV5-1	TRBJ2-1	-	CASSLAVARHELYNEQFF	TGCGCCAGCAGCTTGGCTGTGGCTAGACACGAACTATACAATGAGCAGTTCTTC
many	TRBV29-1	TRBJ2-5	-	CSVGGGGGPGTQYF	TGCAGCGTGGGAGGAGGGGGTGGCCCAGGGACCCAGTACTTC
few	TRBV20-1	TRBJ2-3	-	CSARKGFVRGSWDTQYF	TGCAGTGCTAGAAAGGGGTTTGTTCGGGGGAGTTGGGATACGCAGTATTTT
many	TRBV15	TRBJ1-1	-	CATSRTDEAFF	TGTGCCACCAGCAGGACAGATGAAGCTTTCTTT
-	TRBV20-1	TRBJ2-5	-	CSASLVAGVDAQYF	TGCAGTGCTAGTTTAGTGGCAGGGGTAGATGCCCAGTACTTC
many	TRBV15	TRBJ1-3	TRBD1	CATPFLRDSGNTIYF	TGTGCCACCCCTTTTCTTCGGGACAGTGGAAACACCATATATTTT
few	TRBV29-1	TRBJ1-1	-	CSVEARANTEAFF	TGCAGCGTTGAAGCCAGAGCTAACACTGAAGCTTTCTTT
few	TRBV12-3/TRBV12-4	TRBJ2-1	-	CASSLIIRGASGYNEQFF	TGTGCCAGCAGTTTAATTATACGGGGGGCTAGCGGCTACAATGAGCAGTTCTTC
-	TRBV7-9	TRBJ1-2	-	CASRRQGIGYTF	TGTGCCAGCAGGCGTCAGGGGATTGGCTACACCTTC
-	TRBV4-1	TRBJ1-2	TRBD1	CASSPSLDRTNYGYTF	TGCGCCAGCAGCCCAAGCTTGGACAGGACTAACTATGGCTACACCTTC
-	TRBV6-5	TRBJ2-2	-	CASSYSGRAGGELFF	TGTGCCAGCAGTTACTCGGGCAGGGCTGGCGGGGAGCTGTTTTTT
-	TRBV10-3	TRBJ2-2	TRBD2	CAISELAGGNTGELFF	TGTGCCATCAGTGAACTAGCGGGAGGGAACACCGGGGAGCTGTTTTTT